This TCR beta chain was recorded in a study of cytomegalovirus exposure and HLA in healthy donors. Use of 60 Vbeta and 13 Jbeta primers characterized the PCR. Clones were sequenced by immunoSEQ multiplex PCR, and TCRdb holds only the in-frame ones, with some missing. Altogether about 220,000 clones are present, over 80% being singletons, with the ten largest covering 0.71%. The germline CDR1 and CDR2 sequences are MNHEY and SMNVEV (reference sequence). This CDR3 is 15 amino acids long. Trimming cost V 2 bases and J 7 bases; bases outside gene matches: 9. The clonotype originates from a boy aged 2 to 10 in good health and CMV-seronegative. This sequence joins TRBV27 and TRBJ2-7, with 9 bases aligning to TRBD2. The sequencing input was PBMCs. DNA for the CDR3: TGTGCCAGCAGTTTAGCGGTAGCGGGAGTGCGAGAGCAGTACTTC. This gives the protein CASSLAVAGVREQYF.